This T cell receptor (beta chain) stems from a study of blood T cell repertoires in COVID-19. Study-wide background: Samples taken during acute and convalescent COVID-19 were collected in the United States, Italy and Spain.

Authors' methods: Amplified reference gene primers provided the basis for estimating nucleated cell counts. Sequencing was performed with immunoSEQ multiplex PCR; in TCRdb, only in-frame clones are kept and a portion is missing. V, J and clone size are those of that table, while D and trimming were read from the DNA. The sample yields approximately 70,000 clones, more than 80% seen once. With 0 bases clipped from V and 7 bases from J, the junction kept 6 bases outside the gene matches. Looked up from germline, CDR1 is SGHDT and CDR2 is YYEEEE. The CDR3 sequence is 15 residues long. The chain is built from TRBV5-6 and TRBJ2-7, with 11 bases that match TRBD2. Sequencing was performed on peripheral blood. The origin of this receptor is an elderly woman with active or convalescent COVID-19. CDR3 residues: CASSLGLAGGREQYF. The CDR3, as DNA: TGTGCCAGCAGCTTGGGTCTAGCGGGGGGACGGGAGCAGTACTTC. Full variable domain (missing parts from reference TRBV5-6 and TRBJ2-7): DAGVTQSPTHLIKTRGQQVTLRCSPKSGHDTVSWYQQALGQGPQFIFQYYEEEERQRGNFPDRFSGHQFPNYSSELNVNALLLGDSALYLCASSLGLAGGREQYFGPGTRLTVT.